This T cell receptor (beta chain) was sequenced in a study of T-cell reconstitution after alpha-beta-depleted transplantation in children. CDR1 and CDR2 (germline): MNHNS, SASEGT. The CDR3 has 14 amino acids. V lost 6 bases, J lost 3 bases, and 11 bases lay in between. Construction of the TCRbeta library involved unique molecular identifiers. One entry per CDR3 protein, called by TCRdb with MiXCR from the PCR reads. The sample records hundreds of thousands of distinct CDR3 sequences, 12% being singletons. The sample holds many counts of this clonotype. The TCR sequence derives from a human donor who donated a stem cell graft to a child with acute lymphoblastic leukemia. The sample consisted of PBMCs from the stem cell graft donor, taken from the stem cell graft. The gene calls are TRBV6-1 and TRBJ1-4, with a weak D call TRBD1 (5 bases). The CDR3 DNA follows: TGTGCCAGCAGATCGCCGGGGGCTAATGAAAAACTGTTTTTT. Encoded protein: CASRSPGANEKLFF.